The T cell receptor (beta chain) under discussion was sequenced for a study of T-cell reconstitution after alpha-beta-depleted transplantation in children. The ends lost 6 bases at V and 4 bases at J; junction bases unmatched: 9. From germline, CDR1 is MGHRA and CDR2 YSYEKL. The CDR3 extends over 15 amino acids. Library preparation (for TCRbeta) was performed with unique molecular identifiers. MiXCR, applied by TCRdb to the PCR reads, yields one record per CDR3 protein. The sample has around 960,000 distinct CDR3 sequences; about 31% are singletons. The sample here was PBMCs, mostly from graft donor cells, taken 360 days after TCRalphabeta/CD19-depleted stem cell transplant. This TCR was recovered from a boy in the first two years of life who had a stem cell transplant for SCID, so the T cells may come from the graft donor. The chain recombines TRBV4-1 with TRBJ1-5; TRBD1 matches at 7 bases. CDR3 loop: CASRPGTEVNQPQHF. The CDR3 DNA reads as TGCGCCAGCAGACCCGGGACAGAGGTTAATCAGCCCCAGCATTTT.